Presented here are 15 T cell receptor beta chains from one specimen sequenced in a study of T-cell memory formation after mild COVID-19. TCRdb redid the calling of the 5' RACE reads with MiXCR, one entry per CDR3 protein. The sample has about 44,000 distinct CDR3 sequences, around 6.3% seen once. Specimen: PBMCs or a T cell subset sorted from them (not recorded which). The source of these receptors is an adult who had mild COVID-19 (a few samples of this study predate the infection). Cell type and time point are not known.

This clonotype was detected many times. The chain joins TRBV18 to TRBJ2-1; D might be TRBD1 or TRBD2, each matching 5 bases. The length of the CDR3 is 16 residues. Deletions cut 1 base from V and 3 bases from J, with 13 bases between. Germline values: CDR1 KGHSH, CDR2 LQKENI. The CDR3 loop is CASSPRGPTYYNEQFF. The CDR3 nucleotides read TGTGCCAGCTCACCACGGGGACCGACCTACTACAATGAGCAGTTCTTC.

This clonotype has at least ten counts. The chain combines TRBV6-2 or TRBV6-3 with TRBJ2-5; the D is unclear. Germline V gene sequence: CDR1 MNHEY, CDR2 SVGEGT. V lost 5 bases, J lost 5 bases, and 6 bases lay in between. The CDR3 loop spans 11 amino acids. This CDR3 is CASSNGETQYF. The DNA of the CDR3 is TGTGCCAGCAGTAACGGGGAGACCCAGTACTTC.

This sequence joins TRBV7-2 and TRBJ2-2, with D perhaps matching TRBD2 (5 bases). CDR3 size: 12 residues. V lost 6 bases and J lost 7, with 9 bases in between. Germline V gene sequence: CDR1 SGHTA, CDR2 FQGNSA. Written as DNA, the CDR3 is TGTGCCAGCAGGAAAGAGGGCGGGGAGCTGTTTTTT. Translating it yields CASRKEGGELFF.

This clonotype was counted ten times or more. The V gene is TRBV30, the J gene TRBJ1-2, with a possible D match to TRBD1 (5 bases). This CDR3 has 11 residues. V lost 4 bases to trimming and J lost 7 bases, with 10 bases between them. The germline V gene has CDR1 GTSNPN and CDR2 SVGIG (reference sequence). As DNA, the CDR3 is TGTGCCTGGATGCAGGGACTTGGCTACACCTTC. Residues: CAWMQGLGYTF.

This clonotype was recorded a few times. In nucleotides, the CDR3 is TGTGCCAGCAGTCCTTCGGTAGCGGGGATATCCACAGATACGCAGTATTTT. This gives the protein CASSPSVAGISTDTQYF. The gene calls are TRBV7-9 and TRBJ2-3; TRBD2 aligns across 8 bases. Germline loops: CDR1 SEHNR, CDR2 FQNEAQ (reference sequence). There are 17 residues in the CDR3. V lost 6 bases to trimming and J lost 2 bases; unmatched junction nucleotides: 13. The full variable domain, rest sourced from reference TRBV7-9 and TRBJ2-3, is DTGVSQNPRHKITKRGQNVTFRCDPISEHNRLYWYRQTLGQGPEFLTYFQNEAQLEKSRLLSDRFSAERPKGSFSTLEIQRTEQGDSAMYLCASSPSVAGISTDTQYFGPGTRLTVL.

The gene calls are TRBV2 and TRBJ1-1; D is perhaps TRBD1 (5 bases). This CDR3 is 14 amino acids long. Trimming cost V 7 bases and J 0 bases, with 12 bases left between them. Germline lookup yields CDR1 SNHLY and CDR2 FYNNEI. CDR3 nucleotides: TGTGCCAGCACCCCCGGGACCGTGAACACTGAAGCTTTCTTT. Its translation: CASTPGTVNTEAFF. Full variable domain (remainder filled in from reference TRBV2 and TRBJ1-1): EPEVTQTPSHQVTQMGQEVILRCVPISNHLYFYWYRQILGQKVEFLVSFYNNEISEKSEIFDDQFSVERPDGSNFTLKIRSTKLEDSAMYFCASTPGTVNTEAFFGQGTRLTVV.

Many counts were recorded for this clonotype. V gene TRBV18 combines with J gene TRBJ2-7; D remains unclear. Germline V gene data show CDR1 as KGHSH and CDR2 as LQKENI. V was cut by 1 base and J by 6 bases, with 13 bases left in between. The length of the CDR3 is 14 residues. The CDR3 DNA follows: TGTGCCAGCTCACCACGGACGGCCGGGCGCGAGCAGTACTTC. It codes for CASSPRTAGREQYF.

This clonotype has only a few counts. This chain connects TRBV24-1 to TRBJ2-1, with 7 nucleotides matching TRBD1. Germline V gives CDR1 KGHDR, CDR2 SFDVKD. CDR3 size: 17 residues. With V trimmed by 3 bases and J by 2 bases, 9 bases remained unmatched. Written as DNA, the CDR3 is TGTGCCACCAGTGATCCACCGACAGGGTCGGCCTACAATGAGCAGTTCTTC. Translation gives CATSDPPTGSAYNEQFF.

The V gene is TRBV20-1, the J gene TRBJ2-2, with 7 bases that match TRBD2. The CDR3 consists of 21 residues. Germline loops: CDR1 DFQATT, CDR2 SNEGSKA (reference sequence). V trimming: 3 bases; J trimming: 0 bases; junction bases outside the gene matches: 22. For the CDR3, the DNA is TGCAGTGCTAGGGATCCGACTAGGCGGGGGACCCTGAACTCGAACACCGGGGAGCTGTTTTTT. Its translation: CSARDPTRRGTLNSNTGELFF.

This clonotype was seen ten or more times. The rearrangement uses TRBV12-3 or TRBV12-4 and TRBJ2-5, with TRBD2 identical over 11 bases. The CDR3 spans 16 residues. With 6 bases clipped from V and 0 bases from J, the junction kept 6 bases outside the gene matches. The CDR3 protein is CASSHTSGGYQETQYF. DNA of the CDR3: TGTGCCAGCAGCCACACTAGCGGGGGTTACCAAGAGACCCAGTACTTC.

This clonotype was seen many times. The genes are TRBV7-2 and TRBJ2-5; 8 positions agree with TRBD1. The CDR3 sequence is 14 residues long. From germline, CDR1 is SGHTA and CDR2 FQGNSA. V lost 6 bases to trimming and J lost 2 bases; unmatched junction nucleotides: 5. The CDR3 sequence: CASRIRQGQETQYF. The CDR3 coding sequence is TGTGCCAGCAGAATAAGACAGGGGCAAGAGACCCAGTACTTC.

This clonotype was detected a few times. This chain connects TRBV20-1 to TRBJ1-1, with D possibly TRBD1 on 6 matching bases. The CDR3 loop spans 14 amino acids. V lost 2 bases and J 2 bases, leaving 12 bases between the germline ends. Germline values: CDR1 DFQATT, CDR2 SNEGSKA (reference sequence). The CDR3 is CSARPWTANTEAFF. The DNA for the CDR3 is TGCAGTGCTAGACCTTGGACAGCTAACACTGAAGCTTTCTTT.

This clonotype was observed at least ten times. The genes are TRBV7-9 and TRBJ2-7; a weak D match, TRBD1 (6 bases). With 1 base removed from V and 9 bases from J, the gap between germline ends came to 13 bases. Per germline, CDR1 SEHNR and CDR2 FQNEAQ (reference sequence). The CDR3 is 13 residues long. CDR3 nucleotides: TGTGCCAGCAGCTTAGATCAGGGGCTCGGGCAGTACTTC. Translating gives CASSLDQGLGQYF.

This clonotype was recorded many times. The rearrangement uses TRBV29-1 and TRBJ2-5; 7 bases align to TRBD2. The CDR3 is 16 residues long. CDR1 SQVTM and CDR2 ANQGSEA come from the germline V gene. J was trimmed by 1 base and V by 7 bases; bases with no gene match: 15. Here the CDR3 reads CSGGREITSPQETQYF. The DNA for the CDR3 is TGCAGCGGGGGGAGGGAGATTACTAGTCCCCAAGAGACCCAGTACTTC. The full variable domain, completed using reference TRBV29-1 and TRBJ2-5, is SAVISQKPSRDICQRGTSLTIQCQVDSQVTMMFWYRQQPGQSLTLIATANQGSEATYESGFVIDKFPISRPNLTFSTLTVSNMSPEDSSIYLCSGGREITSPQETQYFGPGTRLLVL.

In its sample, this clonotype was seen a few times. The chain links TRBV9 to TRBJ2-3; no clear D gene. The V gene's germline CDR1 is SGDLS and CDR2 YYNGEE. Trimming left V 0 bases short and J 1 base short, with 6 bases between. The CDR3 loop spans 14 amino acids. In DNA, the CDR3 is TGTGCCAGCAGCGTAGTGCCCGGCACAGATACGCAGTATTTT. It is translated as CASSVVPGTDTQYF.